This TCR beta chain was obtained from a study of cytomegalovirus exposure and HLA in healthy donors. The PCR contained 60 Vbeta and 13 Jbeta primers. The protocol was immunoSEQ multiplex PCR, while the TCRdb copy is restricted to in-frame clones and leaves out a portion. The table has about 130,000 clones, approximately 81% seen once. V lost 3 bases to trimming and J lost 0 bases, with 11 bases between them. Germline V gives CDR1 SGHVS, CDR2 FQNEAQ. The CDR3 length is 16 residues. This sequence joins TRBV7-8 and TRBJ2-2; D unresolved. Sequencing was done on a sample of PBMCs. The sequence came from a male donor in good health and CMV-seronegative. CDR3 sequence reads: CASSFQTHPNTGELFF. Written as DNA, the CDR3 is TGTGCCAGCAGCTTCCAGACACACCCGAACACCGGGGAGCTGTTTTTT. Full variable domain (rest looked up from reference TRBV7-8 and TRBJ2-2): GAGVSQSPRYKVAKRGQDVALRCDPISGHVSLFWYQQALGQGPEFLTYFQNEAQLDKSGLPSDRFFAERPEGSVSTLKIQRTQQEDSAVYLCASSFQTHPNTGELFFGEGSRLTVL.